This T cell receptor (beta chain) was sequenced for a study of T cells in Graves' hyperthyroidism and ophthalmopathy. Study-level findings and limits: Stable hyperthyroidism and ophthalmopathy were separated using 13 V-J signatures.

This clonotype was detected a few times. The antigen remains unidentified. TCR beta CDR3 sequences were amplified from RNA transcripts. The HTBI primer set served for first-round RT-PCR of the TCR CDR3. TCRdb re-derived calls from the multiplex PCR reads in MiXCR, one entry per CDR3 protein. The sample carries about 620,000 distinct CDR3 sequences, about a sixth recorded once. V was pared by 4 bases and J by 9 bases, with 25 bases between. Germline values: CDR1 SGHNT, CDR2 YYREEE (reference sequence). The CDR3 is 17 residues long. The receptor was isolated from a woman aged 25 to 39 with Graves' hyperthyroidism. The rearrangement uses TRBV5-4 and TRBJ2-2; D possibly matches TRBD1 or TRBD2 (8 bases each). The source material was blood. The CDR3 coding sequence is TGTGCCAGCAGCAGCCCTGGACAGGGACTAGGCATTAGGGAGCTGTTTTTT. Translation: CASSSPGQGLGIRELFF.